The 18 T cell receptor beta chains reported below all come from one sample, sequenced in a study of T-cell memory formation after mild COVID-19. TCRdb ran MiXCR on the 5' RACE reads and lists one entry per CDR3 protein. The table has roughly 300,000 distinct CDR3 sequences, around 15% seen once. The sample consisted of PBMCs or a T cell subset sorted from them (not recorded which). The receptors derive from a man younger than 30 who had mild COVID-19 (a few samples of this study predate the infection). Cell type and time point are not known.

This chain uses TRBV2 with TRBJ2-7; the D is unclear. The germline V gene has CDR1 SNHLY and CDR2 FYNNEI. The V end lost 2 bases, the J end lost 2 bases, and 7 bases lay between the germline ends. The CDR3 runs to 13 residues. The CDR3 region has the DNA TGTGCCAGCAGTGAAACACCAACCTACGAGCAGTACGTC. This encodes CASSETPTYEQYV.

This chain uses TRBV6-2 or TRBV6-3 with TRBJ2-3; no reliable D call. The V end was cut by 6 bases, the J end by 2 bases, with 12 bases between. This CDR3 comprises 14 residues. Germline lookup yields CDR1 MNHEY and CDR2 SVGEGT. The CDR3 DNA is TGTGCCAGCAGGTGGATGAGGAACACAGATACGCAGTATTTT. Protein: CASRWMRNTDTQYF.

CDR3 sequence: CASSSRLETGENEQFF. The CDR3 DNA follows: TGCGCCAGCAGCTCCCGACTAGAGACGGGGGAGAATGAGCAGTTCTTC. V usage is TRBV5-1 and J usage is TRBJ2-1; TRBD2 is a possible D gene (6 bases). V lost 3 bases and J lost 7, with 20 bases in between. The CDR3 extends over 16 amino acids. Germline CDR1 is SGHRS and CDR2 is YFSETQ.

This clonotype has just a few counts. J is TRBJ1-6 and V is TRBV4-3, with a possible D match to TRBD1 (5 bases). This CDR3 is 15 amino acids long. V was cut by 0 bases and J by 10 bases, with 13 bases left in between. The germline V gene encodes CDR1 LGHNA and CDR2 YSLEER. CDR3 loop: CASSQDQGVDSPLHF. In nucleotides, the CDR3 is TGCGCCAGCAGCCAAGATCAAGGGGTTGACTCACCCCTCCACTTT.

The chain combines TRBV7-9 with TRBJ1-3, with D maybe TRBD1 (6 bases). Trimming shortened V by 5 bases and J by 8 bases, and 13 bases separated the two germline ends. Germline V gives CDR1 SEHNR, CDR2 FQNEAQ (reference sequence). This CDR3 comprises 13 residues. The CDR3 coding sequence is TGTGCCAGCAGCCCCAGGAGGGGGGACACCATATATTTT. Encoded protein: CASSPRRGDTIYF.

This chain links TRBV9 with TRBJ2-3; 9 bases align to TRBD2. Per germline, CDR1 SGDLS and CDR2 YYNGEE. This CDR3 has 16 residues. Losses at the gene ends were 4 bases for V and 2 bases for J; bases not matched to a gene: 8. This CDR3 reads CASSPMGLAFTDTQYF. The CDR3 bases are TGTGCCAGCAGCCCTATGGGACTAGCCTTCACAGATACGCAGTATTTT. Full variable domain (rest looked up from reference TRBV9 and TRBJ2-3): DSGVTQTPKHLITATGQRVTLRCSPRSGDLSVYWYQQSLDQGLQFLIQYYNGEERAKGNILERFSAQQFPDLHSELNLSSLELGDSALYFCASSPMGLAFTDTQYFGPGTRLTVL.

A note on this clonotype: Just one base apart from a much larger clone, this may be a read error. This chain uses TRBV20-1 with TRBJ1-1; D call uncertain. The CDR3 spans 13 residues. In germline, CDR1 is DFQATT, CDR2 SNEGSKA (reference sequence). This CDR3 is CSASGRWNTEVFF. In nucleotides, the CDR3 is TGCAGTGCTAGCGGCAGATGGAACACTGAAGTTTTCTTT.

This clonotype was seen a few times. This chain connects TRBV11-2 to TRBJ2-7; D is unclear. The CDR3 covers 15 residues. Germline-derived CDR1 and CDR2 are SGHAT and FQNNGV. The V end lost 6 bases, the J end lost 3 bases, and 18 bases lay between the germline ends. CDR3 DNA sequence: TGTGCCAGCAGTTACCAAACCACAGTTAACTACGAGCAGTACTTC. It specifies CASSYQTTVNYEQYF. Based on the CDR3 plus reference TRBV11-2 and TRBJ2-7, the full variable domain is EAGVAQSPRYKIIEKRQSVAFWCNPISGHATLYWYQQILGQGPKLLIQFQNNGVVDDSQLPKDRFSAERLKGVDSTLKIQPAKLEDSAVYLCASSYQTTVNYEQYFGPGTRLTVT.

The rearrangement uses TRBV7-2 and TRBJ2-7, with D maybe TRBD2 (6 bases). Germline V CDR1 and CDR2: SGHTA, FQGNSA. With 8 bases removed from V and 6 bases from J, the gap between germline ends came to 17 bases. This CDR3 comprises 13 residues. For the CDR3, the DNA is TGTGCCAGCGGCCTCAGGGAGGCGGGCGAGCAGTACTTC. It translates to CASGLREAGEQYF.

This clonotype was counted between two and nine times. The genes are TRBV4-2 and TRBJ2-3; 9 positions agree with TRBD2. The CDR3 extends over 14 amino acids. Germline CDR1 is LGHNA and CDR2 is YNFKEQ. V trimming: 1 base; J trimming: 5 bases; junction bases outside the gene matches: 1. CDR3 in DNA: TGTGCCAGCAGCCAAGGCGGGGGGGTAGATACGCAGTATTTT. Protein sequence: CASSQGGGVDTQYF.

This clonotype was found a few times. The rearrangement uses TRBV19 and TRBJ2-7; no clear D gene. The CDR3 runs to 13 residues. In germline, CDR1 is LNHDA, CDR2 SQIVND (reference sequence). V was clipped by 6 bases and J by 0 bases, with 9 bases between them. The CDR3 DNA follows: TGTGCCAGTAGGGACGGAATCTCCTACGAGCAGTACTTC. As protein: CASRDGISYEQYF.

This clonotype has a count of ten or more. This rearrangement joins TRBV4-1 to TRBJ2-3; 10 bases fit TRBD2. The CDR3 sequence is 17 residues long. The V and J ends lost 3 bases and 3 bases, in that order; junction bases with no gene match: 9. Germline assignment: CDR1 MGHRA and CDR2 YSYEKL. CDR3 DNA sequence: TGCGCCAGCAGCCAGGATTTTACTAGCGGGAATACAGATACGCAGTATTTT. The encoded protein is CASSQDFTSGNTDTQYF.

This clonotype was seen a handful of times. CDR3 nucleotide sequence: TGTGCCAGCAGTGAGAGGGACAGGGGAGGTTCACCCCTCCACTTT. Its translation: CASSERDRGGSPLHF. This rearrangement joins TRBV2 to TRBJ1-6, with 10 bases matching TRBD1. This CDR3 spans 15 amino acids. Germline-derived CDR1 and CDR2 are SNHLY and FYNNEI. The J segment lost 9 bases and the V segment lost 3 bases, leaving 5 bases of the junction unmatched.

This clonotype was detected only once. The chain couples TRBV7-2 to TRBJ2-3, with 7 positions matching TRBD2. Germline V lookup: CDR1 SGHTA, CDR2 FQGNSA. The CDR3 length is 14 residues. The V gene end was trimmed by 5 bases and the J gene end by 5 bases; junction bases not matched to a gene: 7. CDR3: CASSRGGRKDTQYF. In nucleotides, the CDR3 is TGTGCCAGCAGCCGCGGGGGACGGAAAGATACGCAGTATTTT. Supplemented by reference TRBV7-2 and TRBJ2-3, the full variable domain reads GAGVSQSPSNKVTEKGKDVELRCDPISGHTALYWYRQSLGQGLEFLIYFQGNSAPDKSGLPSDRFSAERTGGSVSTLTIQRTQQEDSAVYLCASSRGGRKDTQYFGPGTRLTVL.

This clonotype turned up a few times. This rearrangement joins TRBV10-3 to TRBJ1-1, with TRBD1 matching 7 bases. Germline V gives CDR1 ENHRY, CDR2 SYGVKD. The CDR3 loop spans 15 amino acids. After removal of 2 bases from V and 2 bases from J, the junction contained 5 bases not matched to a gene. CDR3: CAISESRGGNTEAFF. The CDR3 DNA sequence: TGTGCCATCAGTGAGAGCAGGGGGGGAAACACTGAAGCTTTCTTT.

V gene TRBV4-1 combines with J gene TRBJ2-1; 15 positions match TRBD2. CDR1 MGHRA and CDR2 YSYEKL come from the germline V gene. V gave up 3 bases and J gave up 9 bases; unmatched junction bases: 15. This CDR3 contains 19 residues. CDR3 sequence (DNA): TGCGCCAGCAGCCATCCGCCGACCGGGACTAGCGGGGGGTTTGGTGAGCAGTTCTTC. Translated, it gives CASSHPPTGTSGGFGEQFF.

This chain links TRBV5-7 with TRBJ1-2, with D unclear. TRBV5-7 falls under the ORF class, with uncertain function. The V end lost 2 bases, the J end lost 3 bases, and 11 bases lay between the germline ends. CDR3 length equals 14 residues. The CDR3 sequence is CASSLGGVHYGYTF. The CDR3 nucleotides read TGTGCCAGCAGCTTAGGCGGGGTACACTATGGCTACACCTTC.

This chain uses TRBV12-3 or TRBV12-4 with TRBJ2-5; D may be TRBD2 (5 bases). This CDR3 comprises 14 residues. With 7 bases removed from V and 2 bases from J, the gap between germline ends came to 14 bases. In nucleotides, the CDR3 is TGTGCCAGCAAGGGAGAGAATCTTCAAGAGACCCAGTACTTC. Translation: CASKGENLQETQYF.